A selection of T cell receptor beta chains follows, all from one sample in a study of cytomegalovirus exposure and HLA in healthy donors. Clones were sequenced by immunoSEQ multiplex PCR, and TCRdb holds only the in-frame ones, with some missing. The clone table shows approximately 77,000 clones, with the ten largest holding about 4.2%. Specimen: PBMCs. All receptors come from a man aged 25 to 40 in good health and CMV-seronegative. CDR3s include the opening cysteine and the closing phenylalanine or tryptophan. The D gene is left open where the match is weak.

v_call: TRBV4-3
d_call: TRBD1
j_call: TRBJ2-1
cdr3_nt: TGCGCCAGCAGCCGCCGGCTCCAGGGGGACCCCTCGCTAAACAATGAGCAGTTCTTC
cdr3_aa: CASSRRLQGDPSLNNEQFF

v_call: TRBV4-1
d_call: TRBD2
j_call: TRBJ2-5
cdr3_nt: TGCGCCAGCAGCCTATCTTTCCTAGCGGGACATGGCCAAGAGACCCAGTACTTC
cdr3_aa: CASSLSFLAGHGQETQYF

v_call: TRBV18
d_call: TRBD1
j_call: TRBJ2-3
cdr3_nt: TGTGCCAGCTCACCCCTCGGACAGGGCGGGACAGATACGCAGTATTTT
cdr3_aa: CASSPLGQGGTDTQYF

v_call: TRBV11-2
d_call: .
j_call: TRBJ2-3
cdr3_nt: TGTGCCAGCAGCTCCCCACTTGCGGCGTACACAGATACGCAGTATTTT
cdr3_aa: CASSSPLAAYTDTQYF

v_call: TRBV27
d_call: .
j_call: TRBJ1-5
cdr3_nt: TGTGCCAGCAGCCCCAGCCCAGGGAAGGAACCCCAGCATTTT
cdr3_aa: CASSPSPGKEPQHF

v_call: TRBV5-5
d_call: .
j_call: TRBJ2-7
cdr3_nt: TGTGCCAGCAGCGTTGTCCGGTACGAGCAGTACTTC
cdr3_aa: CASSVVRYEQYF

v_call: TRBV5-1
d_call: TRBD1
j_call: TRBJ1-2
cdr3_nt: TGCGCCAGCAGCTCACAGGGGGTCTATGGCTACACCTTC
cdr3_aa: CASSSQGVYGYTF

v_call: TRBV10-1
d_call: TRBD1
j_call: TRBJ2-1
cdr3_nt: TGCGCCAGCAGTCAGACCTGGACAGGGGATGAGCAGTTCTTC
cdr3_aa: CASSQTWTGDEQFF

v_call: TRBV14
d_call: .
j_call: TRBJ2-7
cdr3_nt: TGTGCCAGCAGCCACACCTACGAGCAGTACTTC
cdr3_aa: CASSHTYEQYF

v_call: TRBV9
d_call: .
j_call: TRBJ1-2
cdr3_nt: TGTGCCAGCAGCGAGGGGGGGGACTATGGCTACACCTTC
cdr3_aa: CASSEGGDYGYTF

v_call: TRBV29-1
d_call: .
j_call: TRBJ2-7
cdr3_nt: TGCAGCGCCCGAGGAGGCCAGAGAGCCTACGAGCAGTACTTC
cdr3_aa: CSARGGQRAYEQYF

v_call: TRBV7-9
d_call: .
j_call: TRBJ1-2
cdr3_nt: TGTGCCAGCAGCCACAGGGCCAACTATGGCTACACCTTC
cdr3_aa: CASSHRANYGYTF

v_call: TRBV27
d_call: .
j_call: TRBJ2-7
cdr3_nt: TGTGCCAGCAGTCTCCTGGCGTCTCAGGGGCAGTACTTC
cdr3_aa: CASSLLASQGQYF

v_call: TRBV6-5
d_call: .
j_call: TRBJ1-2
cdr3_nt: TGTGCCAGCAGTTCTCCGGGGGAGGCGAACTATGGCTACACCTTC
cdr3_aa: CASSSPGEANYGYTF

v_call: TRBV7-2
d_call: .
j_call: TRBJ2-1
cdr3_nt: TGTGCCAGCAGCTTAGGACCTACTACAGGGGAGCAGTTCTTC
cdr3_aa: CASSLGPTTGEQFF

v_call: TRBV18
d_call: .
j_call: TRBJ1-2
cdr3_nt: TGTGCCAGCTCACCAGCGGGGCAGGGCAAGTATGGCTACACCTTC
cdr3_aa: CASSPAGQGKYGYTF

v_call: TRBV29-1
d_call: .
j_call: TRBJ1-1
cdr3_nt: TGCAGCGTCCAGAATCTGGTTGAAGCTTTCTTT
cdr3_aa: CSVQNLVEAFF

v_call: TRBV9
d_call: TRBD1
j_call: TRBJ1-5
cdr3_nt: TGTGCCAGCAGCCTGGGACAGGGGGCTCAGCCCCAGCATTTT
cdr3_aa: CASSLGQGAQPQHF

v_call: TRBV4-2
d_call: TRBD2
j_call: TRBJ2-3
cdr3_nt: TGTGCCAGCAGCCAAGATTTCCCGGGAGGGGCAGATACGCAGTATTTT
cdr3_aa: CASSQDFPGGADTQYF

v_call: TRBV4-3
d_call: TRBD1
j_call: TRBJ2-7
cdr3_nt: TGCGCCAGCAGCCGCCTTTCCGGGACAGATACCTACGAGCAGTACTTC
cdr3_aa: CASSRLSGTDTYEQYF

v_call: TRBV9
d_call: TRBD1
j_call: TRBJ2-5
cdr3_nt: TGTGCCAGCAGCGTTGGGACAGGGGGAGCTCCATTACAAGAGACCCAGTACTTC
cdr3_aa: CASSVGTGGAPLQETQYF

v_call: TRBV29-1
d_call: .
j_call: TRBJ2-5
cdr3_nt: TGCAGCGGGGTAGGGGTCCCGAGGGAGACCCAGTACTTC
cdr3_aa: CSGVGVPRETQYF

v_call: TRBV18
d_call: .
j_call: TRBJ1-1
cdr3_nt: TGTGCCAGCTCCCCGGAGGAGACCTGGAACACTGAAGCTTTCTTT
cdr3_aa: CASSPEETWNTEAFF

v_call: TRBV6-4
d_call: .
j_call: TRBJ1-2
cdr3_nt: TGTGCCAGCAGATACCGGGACACCGCTAACTATGGCTACACCTTC
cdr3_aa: CASRYRDTANYGYTF

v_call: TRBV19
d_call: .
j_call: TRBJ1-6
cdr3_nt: TGTGCCAGTAGTATAGAGGGAGCCGCGGGTGATTCACCCCTCCACTTT
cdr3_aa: CASSIEGAAGDSPLHF

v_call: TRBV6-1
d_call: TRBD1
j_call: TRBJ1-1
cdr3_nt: TGTGCCAGCAGGTTGGACAGGCAGAACACTGAAGCTTTCTTT
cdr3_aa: CASRLDRQNTEAFF

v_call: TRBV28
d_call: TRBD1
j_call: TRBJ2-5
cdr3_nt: TGTGCCAGCAGGGGGACAGGGGTGGAGACCCAGTACTTC
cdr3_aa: CASRGTGVETQYF

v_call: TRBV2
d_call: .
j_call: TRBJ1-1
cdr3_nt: TGTGCCAGCAGACGCGACCGGGGGACTGAAGCTTTCTTT
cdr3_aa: CASRRDRGTEAFF

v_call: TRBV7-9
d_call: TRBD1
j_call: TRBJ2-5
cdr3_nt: TGTGCCAGCAGCCTCAGGGGGACGACGGGATTTAGGGAGACCCAGTACTTC
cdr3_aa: CASSLRGTTGFRETQYF

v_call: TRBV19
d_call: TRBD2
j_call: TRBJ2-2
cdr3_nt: TGTGCCAGTAGTCGACTAGCGGGGGAGAACACCGGGGAGCTGTTTTTT
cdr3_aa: CASSRLAGENTGELFF

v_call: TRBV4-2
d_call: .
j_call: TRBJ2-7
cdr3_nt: TGTGCCAGCAGCCGAGCCGGACGAGACAGGATCCACGAGCAGTACTTC
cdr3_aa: CASSRAGRDRIHEQYF

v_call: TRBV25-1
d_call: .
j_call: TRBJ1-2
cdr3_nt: TGTGCCAGCAGTGAACTGGACAGCGTAAACTATGGCTACACCTTC
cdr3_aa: CASSELDSVNYGYTF

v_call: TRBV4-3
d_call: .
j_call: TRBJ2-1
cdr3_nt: TGCGCCAGCAGCCAGACCGAAGGTGTAAAGGGGGATGAGCAGTTCTTC
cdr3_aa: CASSQTEGVKGDEQFF

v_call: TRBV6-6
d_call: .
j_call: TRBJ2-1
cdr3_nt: TGTGCCAGCAGTTTCGGTCGGTCCTCTCAATACAATGAGCAGTTCTTC
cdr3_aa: CASSFGRSSQYNEQFF

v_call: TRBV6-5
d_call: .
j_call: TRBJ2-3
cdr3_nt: TGTGCCAGCAGTTATGCGGGACCTACAGATACGCAGTATTTT
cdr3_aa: CASSYAGPTDTQYF

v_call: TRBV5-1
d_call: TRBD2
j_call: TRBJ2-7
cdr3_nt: TGCGCCAGCAGCTTCGCGGGGGCGGGGGGCGAGCAGTACTTC
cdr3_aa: CASSFAGAGGEQYF

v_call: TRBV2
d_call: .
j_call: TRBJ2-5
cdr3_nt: TGTGCCAGCAGCGGGTGGAGCCCTCTAGAGACCCAGTACTTC
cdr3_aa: CASSGWSPLETQYF

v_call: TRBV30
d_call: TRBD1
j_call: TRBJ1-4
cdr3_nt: TGTGCCTGGAGTTCCAGGGGGCTTAATGAAAAACTGTTTTTT
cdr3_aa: CAWSSRGLNEKLFF

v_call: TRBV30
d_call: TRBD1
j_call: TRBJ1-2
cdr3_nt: TGTGCCTGGAGTCAGGGGGCGCGGTACCCCTATGGCTACACCTTC
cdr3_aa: CAWSQGARYPYGYTF